The present T cell receptor (beta chain) was sequenced within a study of vaccination and CD4 T cells after COVID-19. The study, taken as a whole, reports: There was no significant change from 21 to 38 median reactive clonotypes.

With the Oncomine TCR Beta short-read assay, DNA from cultured CD4+ T cells was sequenced. In TCRdb, the PCR reads were re-called with MiXCR into one record per CDR3 protein. The data contain around 16,000 distinct CDR3 sequences, roughly 70% of them singletons. V gave up 6 bases and J gave up 1 base; unmatched junction bases: 4. This CDR3 comprises 15 residues. Germline V CDR1 and CDR2: LNHDA, SQIVND (reference sequence). Concerning this clonotype: The antigen is unknown.

The treatment: approximately nine-day PBMC culture with coronavirus spike peptide pools or control peptides (ViraFEST assay). The receptor was derived from a human donor who had recovered from COVID-19. Sample: CD4+ T cells from blood, cultured in vitro. This chain uses TRBV19 with TRBJ1-5; 9 bases fit TRBD1. CDR3 DNA sequence: TGTGCCAGTAGCATACAGGGGGCGAGCAATCAGCCCCAGCATTTT. This encodes CASSIQGASNQPQHF.